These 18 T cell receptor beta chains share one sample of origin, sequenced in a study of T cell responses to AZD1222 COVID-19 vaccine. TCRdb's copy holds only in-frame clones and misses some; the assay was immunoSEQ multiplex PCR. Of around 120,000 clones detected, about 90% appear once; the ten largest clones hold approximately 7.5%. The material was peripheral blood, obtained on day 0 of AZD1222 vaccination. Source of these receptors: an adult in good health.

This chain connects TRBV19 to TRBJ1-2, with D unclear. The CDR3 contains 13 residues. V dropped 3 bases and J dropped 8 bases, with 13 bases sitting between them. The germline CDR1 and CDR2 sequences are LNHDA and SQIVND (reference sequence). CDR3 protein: CASSIGRQGGYTF. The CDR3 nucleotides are TGTGCCAGTAGTATTGGGCGGCAAGGCGGCTACACCTTC.

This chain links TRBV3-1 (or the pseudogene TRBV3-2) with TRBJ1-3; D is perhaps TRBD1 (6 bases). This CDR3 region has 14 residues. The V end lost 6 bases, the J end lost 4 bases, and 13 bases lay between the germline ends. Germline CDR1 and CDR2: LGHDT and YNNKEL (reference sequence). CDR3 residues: CASSRGTSGNTIYF. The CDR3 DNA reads TGTGCCAGCAGTCGTGGGACATCAGGAAACACCATATATTTT.

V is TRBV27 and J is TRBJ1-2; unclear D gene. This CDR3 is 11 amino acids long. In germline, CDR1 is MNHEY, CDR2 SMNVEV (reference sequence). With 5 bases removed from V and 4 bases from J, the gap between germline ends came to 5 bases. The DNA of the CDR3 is TGTGCCAGCAGTGACCTCTATGGCTACACCTTC. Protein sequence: CASSDLYGYTF.

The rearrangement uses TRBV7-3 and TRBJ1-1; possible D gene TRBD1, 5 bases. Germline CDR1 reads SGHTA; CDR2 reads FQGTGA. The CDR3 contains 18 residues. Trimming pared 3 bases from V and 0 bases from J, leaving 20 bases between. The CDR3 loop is CASSFDPGTARMNTEAFF. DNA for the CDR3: TGTGCCAGCAGCTTTGACCCTGGGACGGCTCGAATGAACACTGAAGCTTTCTTT.

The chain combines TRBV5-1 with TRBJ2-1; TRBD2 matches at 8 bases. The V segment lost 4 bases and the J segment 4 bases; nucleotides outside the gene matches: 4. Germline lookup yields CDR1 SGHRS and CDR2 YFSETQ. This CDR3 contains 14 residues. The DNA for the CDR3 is TGCGCCAGCAGCCGTAGCGGGGTATACAATGAGCAGTTCTTC. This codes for CASSRSGVYNEQFF.

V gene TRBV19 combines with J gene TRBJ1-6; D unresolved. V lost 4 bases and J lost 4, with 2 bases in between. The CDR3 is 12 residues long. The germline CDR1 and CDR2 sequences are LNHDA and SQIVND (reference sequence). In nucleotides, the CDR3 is TGTGCCAGTAGTACTTATAATTCACCCCTCCACTTT. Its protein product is CASSTYNSPLHF.

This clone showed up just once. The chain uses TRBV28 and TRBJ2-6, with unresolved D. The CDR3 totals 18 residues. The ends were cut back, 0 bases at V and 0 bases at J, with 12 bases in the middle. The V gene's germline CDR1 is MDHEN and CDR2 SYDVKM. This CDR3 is CASSLWNVRLSGANVLTF. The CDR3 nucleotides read TGTGCCAGCAGTTTATGGAATGTTCGTCTCTCTGGGGCCAACGTCCTGACTTTC.

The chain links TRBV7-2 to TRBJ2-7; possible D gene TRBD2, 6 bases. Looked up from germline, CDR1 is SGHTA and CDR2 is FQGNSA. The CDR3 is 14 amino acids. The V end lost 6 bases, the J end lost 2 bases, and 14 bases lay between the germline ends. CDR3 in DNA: TGTGCCAGCAGGGCCGGGACTGTGCCCTACGAGCAGTACTTC. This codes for CASRAGTVPYEQYF.

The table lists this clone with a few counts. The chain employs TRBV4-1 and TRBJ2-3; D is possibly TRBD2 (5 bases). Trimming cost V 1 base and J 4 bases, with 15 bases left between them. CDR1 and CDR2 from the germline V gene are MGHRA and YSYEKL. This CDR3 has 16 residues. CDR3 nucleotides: TGCGCCAGCAGCCAAGGTCCCGGGAATAGGCCAGATACGCAGTATTTT. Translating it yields CASSQGPGNRPDTQYF.

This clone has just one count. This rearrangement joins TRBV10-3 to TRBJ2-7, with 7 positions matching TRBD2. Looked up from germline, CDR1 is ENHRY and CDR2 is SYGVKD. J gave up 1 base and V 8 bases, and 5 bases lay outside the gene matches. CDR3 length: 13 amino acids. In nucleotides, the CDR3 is TGTGCCATCTCGCCTAGCGGTTCCTACGAGCAGTACTTC. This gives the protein CAISPSGSYEQYF.

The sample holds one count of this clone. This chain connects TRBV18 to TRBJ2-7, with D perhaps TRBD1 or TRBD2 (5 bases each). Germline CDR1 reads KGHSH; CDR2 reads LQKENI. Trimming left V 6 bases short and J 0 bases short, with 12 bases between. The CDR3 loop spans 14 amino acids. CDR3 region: CASSPGLSSYEQYF. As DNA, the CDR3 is TGTGCCAGCTCCCCGGGGCTTTCCTCCTACGAGCAGTACTTC.

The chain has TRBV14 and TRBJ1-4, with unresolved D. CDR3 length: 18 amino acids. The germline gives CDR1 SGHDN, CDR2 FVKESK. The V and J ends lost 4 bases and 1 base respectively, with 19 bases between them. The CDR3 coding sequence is TGTGCCAGCAGCCTACGATTAGGATCGGTAGGAACTAATGAAAAACTGTTTTTT. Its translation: CASSLRLGSVGTNEKLFF.

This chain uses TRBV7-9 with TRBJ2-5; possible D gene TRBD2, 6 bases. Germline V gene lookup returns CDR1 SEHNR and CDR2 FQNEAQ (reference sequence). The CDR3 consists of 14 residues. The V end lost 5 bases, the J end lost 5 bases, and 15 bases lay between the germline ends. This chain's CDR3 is CASSPRLDGETQYF. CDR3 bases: TGTGCCAGCAGCCCGAGACTAGATGGGGAGACCCAGTACTTC. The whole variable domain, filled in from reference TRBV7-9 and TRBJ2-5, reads DTGVSQNPRHKITKRGQNVTFRCDPISEHNRLYWYRQTLGQGPEFLTYFQNEAQLEKSRLLSDRFSAERPKGSFSTLEIQRTEQGDSAMYLCASSPRLDGETQYFGPGTRLLVL.

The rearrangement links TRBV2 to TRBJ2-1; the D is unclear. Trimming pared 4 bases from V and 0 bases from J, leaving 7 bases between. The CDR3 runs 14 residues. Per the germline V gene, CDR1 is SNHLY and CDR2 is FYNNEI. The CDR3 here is CASSAASSYNEQFF. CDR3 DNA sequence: TGTGCCAGCAGTGCTGCGAGCTCCTACAATGAGCAGTTCTTC.

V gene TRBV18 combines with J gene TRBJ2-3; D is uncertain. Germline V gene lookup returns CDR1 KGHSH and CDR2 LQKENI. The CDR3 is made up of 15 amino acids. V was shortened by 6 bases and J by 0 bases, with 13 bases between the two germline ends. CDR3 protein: CASSPQESSTDTQYF. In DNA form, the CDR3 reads TGTGCCAGCTCGCCCCAGGAAAGCAGCACAGATACGCAGTATTTT. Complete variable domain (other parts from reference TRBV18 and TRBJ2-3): NAGVMQNPRHLVRRRGQEARLRCSPMKGHSHVYWYRQLPEEGLKFMVYLQKENIIDESGMPKERFSAEFPKEGPSILRIQQVVRGDSAAYFCASSPQESSTDTQYFGPGTRLTVL.

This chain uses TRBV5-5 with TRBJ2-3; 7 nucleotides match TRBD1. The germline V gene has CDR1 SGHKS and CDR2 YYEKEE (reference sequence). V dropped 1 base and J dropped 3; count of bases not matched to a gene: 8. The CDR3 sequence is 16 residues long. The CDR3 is CASSLLRGQWTDTQYF. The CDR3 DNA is TGTGCCAGCAGCTTGTTGAGGGGGCAATGGACAGATACGCAGTATTTT. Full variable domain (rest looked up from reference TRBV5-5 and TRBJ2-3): DAGVTQSPTHLIKTRGQQVTLRCSPISGHKSVSWYQQVLGQGPQFIFQYYEKEERGRGNFPDRFSARQFPNYSSELNVNALLLGDSALYLCASSLLRGQWTDTQYFGPGTRLTVL.

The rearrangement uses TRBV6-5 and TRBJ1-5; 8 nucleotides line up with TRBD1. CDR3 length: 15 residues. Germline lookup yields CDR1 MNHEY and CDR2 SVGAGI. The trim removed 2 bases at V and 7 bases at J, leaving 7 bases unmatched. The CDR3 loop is CASSYRGQAKQPQHF. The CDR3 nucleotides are TGTGCCAGCAGTTACAGGGGACAGGCAAAGCAGCCCCAGCATTTT.

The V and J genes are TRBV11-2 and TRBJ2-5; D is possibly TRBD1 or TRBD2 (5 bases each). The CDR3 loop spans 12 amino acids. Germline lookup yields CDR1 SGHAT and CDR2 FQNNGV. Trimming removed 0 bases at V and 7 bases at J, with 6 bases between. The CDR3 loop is CASSLERGTQYF. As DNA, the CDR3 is TGTGCCAGCAGCTTAGAGAGGGGGACCCAGTACTTC. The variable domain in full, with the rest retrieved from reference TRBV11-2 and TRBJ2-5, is EAGVAQSPRYKIIEKRQSVAFWCNPISGHATLYWYQQILGQGPKLLIQFQNNGVVDDSQLPKDRFSAERLKGVDSTLKIQPAKLEDSAVYLCASSLERGTQYFGPGTRLLVL.